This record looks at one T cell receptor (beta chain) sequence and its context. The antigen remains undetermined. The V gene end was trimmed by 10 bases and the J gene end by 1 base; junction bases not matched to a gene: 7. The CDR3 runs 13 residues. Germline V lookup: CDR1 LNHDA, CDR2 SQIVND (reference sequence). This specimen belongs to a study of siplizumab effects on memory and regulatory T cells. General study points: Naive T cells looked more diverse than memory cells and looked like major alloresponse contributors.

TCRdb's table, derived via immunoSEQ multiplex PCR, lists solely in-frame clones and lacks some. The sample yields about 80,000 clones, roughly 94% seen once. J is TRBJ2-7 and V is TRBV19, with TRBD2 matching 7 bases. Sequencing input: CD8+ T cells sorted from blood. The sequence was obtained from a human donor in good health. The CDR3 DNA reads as TGTGCCACCAGCATAGCGGGTTCCTACGAGCAGTACTTC. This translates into CATSIAGSYEQYF.